The present T cell receptor beta chain was sequenced within a study of blood T cell repertoires in COVID-19. Study as a whole: The study drew acute and convalescent COVID-19 samples from the United States, Italy and Spain. The analysed material was cDNA or gDNA that came from T cells, B-cell-depleted T cells, or PBMCs.

CDR1 is SGHRS, CDR2 YFSETQ, per germline. The CDR3 extends over 13 amino acids. V was clipped by 0 bases and J by 6 bases, with 7 bases between them. Authors' analysis steps: Reference gene primers were amplified, and this amplification served to estimate nucleated cell counts. This table comes from immunoSEQ multiplex PCR, and its TCRdb copy is limited to in-frame clones, with some not included. V and J calls plus clone size are reproduced from that table; the DNA served to infer D and trimming. The profile shows a few hundred thousand clones, approximately 89% of them singletons. The chain combines TRBV5-1 with TRBJ1-5; a possible D gene is TRBD1 (6 bases). The sequenced sample consisted of peripheral blood. This clonotype was obtained from a woman aged 25-40 years with COVID-19, enrolled during active disease. Here the CDR3 reads CASSLARGQPQHF. In DNA, the CDR3 is TGCGCCAGCAGCTTGGCCAGGGGTCAGCCCCAGCATTTT.